These 29 T cell receptor beta chains were all obtained from the same sample, sequenced in a study of CD8 T cells in ankylosing spondylitis. Overall study results and limits: For ankylosing spondylitis blood, a TCR beta motif of fewer than 10 highly homologous variants appeared characteristic.

TCRdb used MiXCR to reprocess the 5' RACE reads, holding one entry per CDR3 protein. In the table there are about 90,000 distinct CDR3 sequences, roughly 8.5% of which are singletons. Their antigens remain unidentified. Source material: blood, either unsorted or a sorted T cell fraction (not recorded which). Receptors were obtained from a male donor with ankylosing spondylitis.

This clonotype was counted ten times or more. This chain connects TRBV6-1 to TRBJ1-1, with 7 bases aligning to TRBD1. Per germline, CDR1 MNHNS and CDR2 SASEGT. This CDR3 has 14 residues. V shed 7 bases, J shed 4 bases, and the junction held 9 bases outside the gene matches. The CDR3 region is CASTEQGSGTEAFF. In DNA, the CDR3 is TGTGCCAGCACCGAACAGGGGTCGGGCACTGAAGCTTTCTTT.

This clonotype was detected ten times or more. The chain has TRBV11-2 and TRBJ2-1, with unresolved D. The CDR3 totals 16 residues. Trimming cost V 5 bases and J 4 bases, with 18 bases left between them. Germline V gene data show CDR1 as SGHAT and CDR2 as FQNNGV. The CDR3, as DNA: TGTGCCAGCAGCCCGCCTGAGGTCCCAGCTTACAATGAGCAGTTCTTC. Translated: CASSPPEVPAYNEQFF.

This clonotype was recorded at least ten times. CDR3 bases: TGCAGTGCTAGAGATCATGGGACAGGGAGCTTCTTT. This encodes CSARDHGTGSFF. V and J are TRBV20-1 and TRBJ1-1; 9 nucleotides align to TRBD1. The germline V gene encodes CDR1 DFQATT and CDR2 SNEGSKA (reference sequence). Trimming took 0 bases from V and 14 from J; bases not matched to a gene: 7. This CDR3 is built from 12 residues.

This clonotype was detected a few times. The chain is built from TRBV5-1 and TRBJ1-1; D not resolved. This CDR3 is 12 amino acids long. The germline CDR1 and CDR2 sequences are SGHRS and YFSETQ. V lost 3 bases, J lost 3 bases, and 6 bases lay in between. This chain's CDR3 is CASSSIHTEAFF. CDR3 nucleotides: TGCGCCAGCAGCTCGATTCACACTGAAGCTTTCTTT.

This clonotype was seen a handful of times. CDR3 loop: CASSFLPSGRASSYNEQFF. The CDR3 DNA is TGTGCCAGCAGTTTCCTCCCAAGCGGGAGGGCCTCCTCCTACAATGAGCAGTTCTTC. This rearrangement joins TRBV27 to TRBJ2-1; 10 bases are a match to TRBD2. This CDR3 has 19 residues. Germline V gene sequence: CDR1 MNHEY, CDR2 SMNVEV (reference sequence). V gave up 3 bases and J gave up 0 bases; unmatched junction bases: 11.

This rearrangement joins TRBV27 to TRBJ2-1; 10 bases agree with TRBD2. Germline values: CDR1 MNHEY, CDR2 SMNVEV (reference sequence). The CDR3 totals 17 residues. V was clipped by 3 bases and J by 6 bases; unmatched bases: 11. CDR3 coding DNA: TGTGCCAGCAGTTTGGGGCTAGCGGGAGAAACTCGCAATGAGCAGTTCTTC. Residues: CASSLGLAGETRNEQFF.

The chain couples TRBV20-1 to TRBJ2-5, with 9 bases identical to TRBD2. Germline V CDR1 and CDR2: DFQATT, SNEGSKA (reference sequence). Germline trimming cut 0 bases from V and 3 bases from J; bases unmatched to any gene: 2. This CDR3 has 14 residues. The CDR3 loop reads CSARDRTSEETQYF. In DNA form, the CDR3 reads TGCAGTGCTAGAGATCGGACTAGCGAAGAGACCCAGTACTTC.

This clonotype was observed a few times. This chain joins TRBV10-3 and TRBJ2-1; D not resolved. Trimming took 2 bases from V and 0 from J, leaving 11 bases between them. Germline CDR1 reads ENHRY; CDR2 reads SYGVKD. The CDR3 covers 16 residues. CDR3 coding DNA: TGTGCCATCAGTGAGAAGACGGAGAGCTCCTACAATGAGCAGTTCTTC. Its translation: CAISEKTESSYNEQFF.

V gene TRBV10-3 combines with J gene TRBJ1-2, with D possibly TRBD1 on 5 matching bases. V was pared by 0 bases and J by 7 bases, with 21 bases between. The CDR3 totals 17 residues. Germline V CDR1 and CDR2: ENHRY, SYGVKD. DNA for the CDR3: TGTGCCATCAGTGAGTCGAACCCCTTGGGAGGGGTAATTGGCTACACCTTC. It codes for CAISESNPLGGVIGYTF.

The chain recombines TRBV20-1 with TRBJ2-5; possibly TRBD2 for D (6 bases). The germline CDR1 and CDR2 sequences are DFQATT and SNEGSKA (reference sequence). CDR3 length: 11 amino acids. The V end lost 5 bases, the J end lost 5 bases, and 9 bases lay between the germline ends. Here the CDR3 DNA reads TGCAGTGCTGGCGCGGGGGAGACCCAGTACTTC. As protein: CSAGAGETQYF.

The sample holds many counts of this clonotype. The chain is built from TRBV11-2 and TRBJ2-1, with a tentative D call TRBD2 (6 bases). V dropped 0 bases and J dropped 4 bases, with 22 bases sitting between them. This CDR3 spans 19 amino acids. Germline V gene sequence: CDR1 SGHAT, CDR2 FQNNGV. The DNA of the CDR3 is TGTGCCAGCAGCTTAGATCCAGACCTTGGAGGGCGGCTATACAATGAGCAGTTCTTC. It is translated as CASSLDPDLGGRLYNEQFF.

V and J are TRBV19 and TRBJ2-3, with unresolved D. Germline lookup yields CDR1 LNHDA and CDR2 SQIVND (reference sequence). The CDR3 length is 15 residues. Trimming cost V 6 bases and J 6 bases, with 19 bases left between them. The CDR3 DNA is TGTGCCAGTAGCCCGACCGGAGCACAAACGGATACGCAGTATTTT. Its translation: CASSPTGAQTDTQYF.

The chain links TRBV13 to TRBJ2-1; 7 bases line up with TRBD2. This CDR3 is built from 17 residues. Per germline, CDR1 PRHDT and CDR2 FYEKMQ (reference sequence). Trimming took 0 bases from V and 0 from J; bases not matched to a gene: 5. The CDR3 coding sequence is TGTGCCAGCAGCTTAGGGCTAGCGGAGAGCTCCTACAATGAGCAGTTCTTC. Translated, it gives CASSLGLAESSYNEQFF.

The rearrangement joins TRBV11-1 to TRBJ2-3; 10 bases agree with TRBD2. V gave up 0 bases and J gave up 4 bases; unmatched junction bases: 10. The CDR3 loop spans 18 amino acids. Germline V gives CDR1 SGHAT, CDR2 FQDESV (reference sequence). CDR3 sequence: CASSLASFGLAVADTQYF. The CDR3 DNA reads as TGTGCCAGCAGCTTAGCGAGTTTCGGACTAGCGGTAGCAGATACGCAGTATTTT.

This rearrangement joins TRBV3-1 to TRBJ2-1, with a tentative D call TRBD2 (6 bases). Germline-derived CDR1 and CDR2 are LGHDT and YNNKEL (reference sequence). There are 18 residues in the CDR3. Trimming removed 0 bases from V and 2 bases from J, with 17 bases in between. CDR3 in amino acids: CASSQDIAGTLAYNEQFF. DNA for the CDR3: TGTGCCAGCAGCCAAGATATCGCGGGGACCCTCGCCTACAATGAGCAGTTCTTC.

Ten or more counts support this clonotype. J is TRBJ2-2 and V is TRBV12-3 or TRBV12-4; D gene uncertain. Trimming pared 7 bases from V and 6 bases from J, leaving 12 bases between. This CDR3 contains 13 residues. The CDR3 bases are TGTGCCAGCACCTCCCATTGGGCCGGGGAGCTGTTTTTT. This encodes CASTSHWAGELFF.

This clonotype was observed a handful of times. This chain connects TRBV4-1 to TRBJ1-6; the D is unclear. Per the germline V gene, CDR1 is MGHRA and CDR2 is YSYEKL. This CDR3 comprises 15 residues. Trimming removed 1 base from V and 5 bases from J, with 9 bases in between. As DNA, the CDR3 is TGCGCCAGCAGCCAAGGGGCGATCAATAATTCACCCCTCCACTTT. This sequence encodes CASSQGAINNSPLHF.

This clonotype was recorded many times. This chain connects TRBV20-1 to TRBJ1-1; 9 bases line up with TRBD1. Germline V lookup: CDR1 DFQATT, CDR2 SNEGSKA (reference sequence). The CDR3 is 14 residues long. V lost 6 bases, J lost 3 bases, and 8 bases stayed unmatched. CDR3 loop: CSAPGTGSHTEAFF. The CDR3 DNA reads TGCAGTGCACCCGGGACAGGGTCCCACACTGAAGCTTTCTTT.

In this sample, this clonotype turned up many times. The rearrangement joins TRBV5-6 to TRBJ2-2; D call uncertain. V lost 0 bases to trimming and J lost 6 bases, with 3 bases between them. The CDR3 consists of 12 residues. Germline CDR1 reads SGHDT; CDR2 reads YYEEEE. CDR3 loop: CASSLAAGELFF. The CDR3, as DNA: TGTGCCAGCAGCTTGGCGGCCGGGGAGCTGTTTTTT.

Comment on this clonotype: A much more abundant neighbour one base away suggests this may be a read error. V usage is TRBV29-1 and J usage is TRBJ2-7; TRBD2 is a possible D gene (5 bases). Germline CDR1 is SQVTM and CDR2 is ANQGSEA. The CDR3 length is 13 residues. The CDR3 DNA is TGCAGCGTTGAAGCGGAGGATCCCTACGAGGAGTACTTC. Translating it yields CSVEAEDPYEEYF.

This clonotype was counted between two and nine times. J is TRBJ2-1 and V is TRBV9; a possible D gene is TRBD2 (5 bases). CDR3 length: 12 residues. The germline CDR1 and CDR2 sequences are SGDLS and YYNGEE. Trimming removed 2 bases at V and 8 bases at J, with 8 bases between. DNA for the CDR3: TGTGCCAGCAGCGTTAGCGCTTATGAGCAGTTCTTC. Translating it yields CASSVSAYEQFF. Together with reference TRBV9 and TRBJ2-1, the CDR3 gives the full variable domain: DSGVTQTPKHLITATGQRVTLRCSPRSGDLSVYWYQQSLDQGLQFLIQYYNGEERAKGNILERFSAQQFPDLHSELNLSSLELGDSALYFCASSVSAYEQFFGPGTRLTVL.

This sequence joins TRBV6-4 and TRBJ2-7; 10 nucleotides line up with TRBD2. The germline gives CDR1 MRHNA, CDR2 SNTAGT. The CDR3 covers 15 residues. With V trimmed by 4 bases and J by 2 bases, 5 bases remained unmatched. The CDR3 sequence is CASSVTSGATYEQYF. The CDR3 nucleotides read TGTGCCAGCAGTGTTACTAGCGGGGCAACCTACGAGCAGTACTTC.

V is TRBV5-5 and J is TRBJ2-3; D ambiguous. The CDR3 consists of 14 residues. Trimming removed 5 bases at V and 5 bases at J, with 15 bases between. The germline V gene encodes CDR1 SGHKS and CDR2 YYEKEE (reference sequence). CDR3 residues: CASRLYSSQDTQYF. CDR3 DNA: TGTGCCAGCAGATTGTACAGCTCACAAGATACGCAGTATTTT.

The rearrangement links TRBV5-6 to TRBJ1-1; no reliable D call. Germline CDR1 is SGHDT and CDR2 is YYEEEE. V lost 4 bases, J lost 4 bases, and 11 bases lay in between. CDR3 length: 13 amino acids. The CDR3 region is CASSPGYGTEAFF. DNA of the CDR3: TGTGCCAGCAGCCCGGGCTACGGCACTGAAGCTTTCTTT.

This clonotype occurred many times. The V call is TRBV11-1, the J call TRBJ2-1; D not resolved. V lost 1 base, J lost 8 bases, and 24 bases lay in between. CDR1 and CDR2 (germline): SGHAT, FQDESV (reference sequence). The CDR3 is 18 residues long. CDR3 residues: CASSLGPVGSLTWYEQFF. The CDR3 DNA sequence: TGTGCCAGCAGCTTAGGGCCGGTTGGCTCCCTAACTTGGTATGAGCAGTTCTTC.

This clonotype showed up many times. CDR3 coding DNA: TGTGCCAGCAGCTACTACAATGAGCAGTTCTTC. Its translation: CASSYYNEQFF. V gene TRBV7-2 combines with J gene TRBJ2-1; D call uncertain. The germline V gene encodes CDR1 SGHTA and CDR2 FQGNSA. The V and J ends lost 4 bases and 3 bases respectively, with 1 base between them. CDR3 length: 11 amino acids. Filled out from reference TRBV7-2 and TRBJ2-1, the complete variable domain reads GAGVSQSPSNKVTEKGKDVELRCDPISGHTALYWYRQSLGQGLEFLIYFQGNSAPDKSGLPSDRFSAERTGGSVSTLTIQRTQQEDSAVYLCASSYYNEQFFGPGTRLTVL.

V and J are TRBV7-6 and TRBJ2-3; 7 bases fit TRBD2. The V gene end was trimmed by 5 bases and the J gene end by 4 bases; junction bases not matched to a gene: 12. The germline gives CDR1 SGHVS, CDR2 FNYEAQ. CDR3 length: 16 amino acids. The CDR3 DNA sequence: TGTGCCAGCAGCCCACGACTAGCTGCGTTGGCAGATACGCAGTATTTT. Amino acid sequence: CASSPRLAALADTQYF.

A note on this clonotype: A much larger clone sits a single nucleotide away, making a read error possible. The gene calls are TRBV20-1 and TRBJ2-2; 9 bases match TRBD1. The CDR3 has 15 residues. CDR1 DFQATT and CDR2 SNEGSKA come from the germline V gene (reference sequence). This CDR3 is CSARNRGRNSGELFF. The CDR3 nucleotides are TGCAGTGCTAGAAACAGGGGGCGTAACAGCGGGGAGCTGTTTTTT.

This clonotype was recorded many times. This chain links TRBV14 with TRBJ2-7, with D perhaps given as TRBD1 or TRBD2 (5 bases each). Per germline, CDR1 SGHDN and CDR2 FVKESK. The ends were cut back, 2 bases at V and 7 bases at J, with 12 bases in the middle. The CDR3 length is 13 residues. CDR3 residues: CASSQWGWMEQYF. Written as DNA, the CDR3 is TGTGCCAGCAGCCAATGGGGGTGGATGGAGCAGTACTTC.